Sequencing of this TCR beta chain was carried out in a study of cytomegalovirus exposure and HLA in healthy donors. Use of 60 Vbeta and 13 Jbeta primers characterized the PCR. The repertoire was sequenced with immunoSEQ multiplex PCR; TCRdb's copy has only in-frame clones and lacks some. The table shows over 110,000 clones, with around 80% occurring only once. Looked up from germline, CDR1 is MDHEN and CDR2 is SYDVKM. The trim removed 5 bases at V and 5 bases at J, leaving 5 bases unmatched. This CDR3 region has 15 residues. Regarding the study as a whole: In vitro work confirmed that three CMV-associated chains recognize CMV antigens. Certain sequence variants were highly shared and formed a cluster, and this cluster was likely a sequencing artifact.

About this clone itself: The antigen is undetermined.

V and J are TRBV28 and TRBJ1-6, with 8 bases aligning to TRBD1. Sequenced material: PBMCs. This sequence was found in a woman aged 45-65 years in good health and CMV-seropositive. The CDR3, as DNA: TGTGCCAGCAGTCGCGGACAGGGAGATAATTCACCCCTCCACTTT. It encodes CASSRGQGDNSPLHF.